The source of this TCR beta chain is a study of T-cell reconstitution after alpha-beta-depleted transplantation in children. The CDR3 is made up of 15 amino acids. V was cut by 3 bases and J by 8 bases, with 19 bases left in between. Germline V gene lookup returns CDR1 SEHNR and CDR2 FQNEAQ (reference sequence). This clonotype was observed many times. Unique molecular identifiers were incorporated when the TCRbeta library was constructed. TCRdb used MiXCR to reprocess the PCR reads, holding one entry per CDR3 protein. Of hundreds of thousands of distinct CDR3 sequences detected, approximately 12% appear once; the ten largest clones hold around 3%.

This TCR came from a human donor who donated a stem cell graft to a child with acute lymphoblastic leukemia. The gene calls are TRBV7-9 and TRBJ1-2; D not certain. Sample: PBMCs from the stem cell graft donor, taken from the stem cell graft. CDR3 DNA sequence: TGTGCCAGCAGCTTCACTGCCCTGCCAGCCCAGGGCTACACCTTC. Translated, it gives CASSFTALPAQGYTF.